This T cell receptor (beta chain) appears in the sequencing data of a study of T-cell reconstitution after alpha-beta-depleted transplantation in children. Broader study findings: Surviving recipient T cells and thymic progenitors produced the high day-60 TCRbeta diversity seen in some patients. Roughly two months post-transplant, alpha-beta T cells reportedly originated from several hundred graft clones that had expanded. One year after transplant, T-cell counts and diversity came mostly from newly produced T cells.

CDR1 and CDR2 (germline): LGHNA, YNFKEQ. The ends lost 2 bases at V and 0 bases at J; junction bases unmatched: 2. The CDR3 runs 18 residues. Unique molecular identifiers were used in preparing the TCRbeta library. TCRdb ran MiXCR on the PCR reads and lists one entry per CDR3 protein. Of approximately 230,000 distinct CDR3 sequences in the sample, 20% to 30% were seen once. On this clonotype itself: Its specificity is not known.

The chain recombines TRBV4-2 with TRBJ2-2; TRBD2 matches 14 bases. Sequences were derived from PBMCs, mostly from graft donor cells, sampled 360 days after TCRalphabeta/CD19-depleted stem cell transplant. This TCR was recovered from a female patient aged 2-10 years who had a stem cell transplant for congenital amegakaryocytic thrombocytopenia, so the T cells may come from the graft donor. CDR3: CASSQPGLAGANTGELFF. CDR3 in DNA: TGTGCCAGCAGCCAACCGGGACTAGCGGGAGCGAACACCGGGGAGCTGTTTTTT.